Each of the 13 T cell receptor beta chains below was sequenced from the same sample in a study of blood T cell repertoires in COVID-19 (dated by TCRdb to 2019 to 2021). The library was obtained by the immunoSEQ multiplex PCR assay. TCRdb mirrors the immuneACCESS table, restricted to in-frame sequences. Some clones are absent from its copies; in checked studies, under half trace to an unresolved V gene, and the reason for the others is unknown. The sample yields 65,000 to 95,000 clones; about four fifths were counted once. The ten largest clones capture approximately 12% of the sample. Input material: peripheral blood. The source of these receptors is a woman aged 40 to 50 with active or convalescent COVID-19.

V gene TRBV19 combines with J gene TRBJ1-3; 8 bases agree with TRBD1. The CDR3 consists of 14 residues. V trimming: 9 bases; J trimming: 2 bases; junction bases outside the gene matches: 6. CDR1 is LNHDA and CDR2 is SQIVND in the germline V gene (reference sequence). The CDR3 region has the DNA TGTGCCAGCCGGACGACAGGGGCTGGAAACACCATATATTTT. This encodes CASRTTGAGNTIYF. The whole variable domain, remainder taken from reference TRBV19 and TRBJ1-3, is DGGITQSPKYLFRKEGQNVTLSCEQNLNHDAMYWYRQDPGQGLRLIYYSQIVNDFQKGDIAEGYSVSREKKESFPLTVTSAQKNPTAFYLCASRTTGAGNTIYFGEGSWLTVV.

This clone was seen a handful of times. This chain connects TRBV5-4 to TRBJ2-2; possibly TRBD1 for D (5 bases). V was clipped by 4 bases and J by 1 base, with 11 bases between them. Per the germline V gene, CDR1 is SGHNT and CDR2 is YYREEE (reference sequence). The CDR3 runs 15 residues. As DNA, the CDR3 is TGTGCCAGCAGCATGACAGCACAGAACACCGGGGAGCTGTTTTTT. It codes for CASSMTAQNTGELFF.

The rearrangement links TRBV28 to TRBJ1-2; D is unclear. V lost 3 bases to trimming and J lost 0 bases, with 8 bases between them. Germline CDR1 is MDHEN and CDR2 is SYDVKM. The CDR3 sequence is 14 residues long. The CDR3 protein is CASSLSESNYGYTF. In DNA form, the CDR3 reads TGTGCCAGCAGTTTGTCTGAGTCTAACTATGGCTACACCTTC.

V and J are TRBV19 and TRBJ2-6; TRBD1 matches 7 bases. The CDR3 has 19 amino acids. Germline CDR1 is LNHDA and CDR2 is SQIVND (reference sequence). V gave up 3 bases and J gave up 4 bases; unmatched junction bases: 15. The CDR3 coding sequence is TGTGCCAGTAGTATTAGCTCCGGGACAGAGAAAAGGGGGGCCAACGTCCTGACTTTC. It translates to CASSISSGTEKRGANVLTF. The entire variable domain, with the rest obtained from reference TRBV19 and TRBJ2-6, is as follows: DGGITQSPKYLFRKEGQNVTLSCEQNLNHDAMYWYRQDPGQGLRLIYYSQIVNDFQKGDIAEGYSVSREKKESFPLTVTSAQKNPTAFYLCASSISSGTEKRGANVLTFGAGSRLTVL.

This chain connects TRBV3-1 (or the pseudogene TRBV3-2) to TRBJ1-3; the D gene is possibly TRBD1 (6 bases). CDR3 length: 15 amino acids. Germline CDR1 is LGHDT and CDR2 is YNNKEL (reference sequence). The V gene lost 0 bases and the J gene lost 9 bases, with 15 bases spanning the gap. In DNA form, the CDR3 reads TGTGCCAGCAGCCAAGACAGGGGCCCTTGGGGCACCATATATTTT. It is translated as CASSQDRGPWGTIYF.

This chain joins TRBV27 and TRBJ2-2; the match to TRBD1 covers 7 bases. The ends lost 5 bases at V and 6 bases at J; junction bases unmatched: 3. This CDR3 spans 13 amino acids. In germline, CDR1 is MNHEY, CDR2 SMNVEV (reference sequence). CDR3 amino acids: CASSPDRAGELFF. Here the CDR3 DNA reads TGTGCCAGCAGTCCAGACAGGGCCGGGGAGCTGTTTTTT.

V gene TRBV18 combines with J gene TRBJ1-5; a possible D gene is TRBD1 (5 bases). The CDR3 runs to 15 residues. Germline CDR1 reads KGHSH; CDR2 reads LQKENI. V was shortened by 0 bases and J by 7 bases, with 13 bases between the two germline ends. CDR3 loop: CASSPPSGKGQPQHF. In nucleotides, the CDR3 is TGTGCCAGCTCACCACCGTCAGGGAAGGGACAGCCCCAGCATTTT.

This chain uses TRBV7-2 with TRBJ2-3; 8 bases are shared with TRBD2. Germline trimming cut 5 bases from V and 1 base from J; bases unmatched to any gene: 5. Germline V gene data show CDR1 as SGHTA and CDR2 as FQGNSA. CDR3 size: 15 residues. The CDR3 coding sequence is TGTGCCAGCAGCGACGGGGGGGCGGGCACAGATACGCAGTATTTT. Residues: CASSDGGAGTDTQYF.

The chain couples TRBV12-3 or TRBV12-4 to TRBJ2-1; TRBD1 matches 7 bases. The V gene end was trimmed by 6 bases and the J gene end by 6 bases; junction bases not matched to a gene: 2. This CDR3 has 12 amino acids. CDR3 residues: CASRDRSNEQFF. The CDR3 DNA reads TGTGCCAGCAGGGACAGGAGCAATGAGCAGTTCTTC.

The CDR3 protein is CASSMSSGNTIYF. The CDR3 DNA reads as TGTGCCAGCAGTATGAGCTCTGGAAACACCATATATTTT. The rearrangement joins TRBV12-3 or TRBV12-4 to TRBJ1-3; unclear D gene. The CDR3 has 13 residues. V gave up 5 bases and J gave up 0 bases, with 5 bases separating them.

The chain joins TRBV11-2 to TRBJ2-5; 10 nucleotides line up with TRBD1. Germline V gives CDR1 SGHAT, CDR2 FQNNGV. V trimming: 6 bases; J trimming: 4 bases; junction bases outside the gene matches: 8. The CDR3 covers 15 residues. For the CDR3, the DNA is TGTGCCAGCAGTCATAGACAGGGGGCGGGAGAGACCCAGTACTTC. This codes for CASSHRQGAGETQYF.

CDR3 residues: CASSPRDRATEAFF. In DNA form, the CDR3 reads TGTGCCAGCAGCCCCCGGGACAGGGCCACTGAAGCTTTCTTT. The V and J genes are TRBV5-8 and TRBJ1-1; 9 bases align to TRBD1. This CDR3 is 14 amino acids long. Germline V gene data show CDR1 as SGHTS and CDR2 as YDEGEE. Trimming cost V 4 bases and J 4 bases; bases outside gene matches: 5.

The chain uses TRBV5-1 and TRBJ2-7; TRBD1 is a possible D gene (6 bases). This CDR3 region has 17 residues. The V end was cut by 5 bases, the J end by 1 base, with 22 bases between. Looked up from germline, CDR1 is SGHRS and CDR2 is YFSETQ. As DNA, the CDR3 is TGCGCCAGCAGGGATGGGCCAACAGGGACATTTTCCTACGAGCAGTACTTC. This gives the protein CASRDGPTGTFSYEQYF.